This T cell receptor (beta chain) was identified during a study of blood T cell repertoires in COVID-19. About the research overall: COVID-19 samples, acute and convalescent, were from the United States, Italy and Spain.

The germline CDR1 and CDR2 sequences are SGHDN and FVKESK. V dropped 4 bases and J dropped 3 bases, with 13 bases sitting between them. This CDR3 has 15 amino acids. Using immunoSEQ multiplex PCR, the repertoire was profiled, and TCRdb retains in-frame clones only, with some absent. In the table there are tens of thousands of clones, roughly 74% of which are singletons. The receptor's source is a woman aged 80 or over with acute or convalescent COVID-19. The chain has TRBV14 and TRBJ2-1, with D possibly TRBD2 on 5 matching bases. The sample taken for sequencing was peripheral blood. CDR3 region: CASSPDPAGYNEQFF. CDR3 coding DNA: TGTGCCAGCAGCCCCGACCCCGCGGGCTACAATGAGCAGTTCTTC.